This T cell receptor beta chain was profiled in a study of regulatory T cells in long-lasting Graves disease (dated by TCRdb to the early 2020s). Broadly, across the study: Persistent Graves' disease was defined as persistently positive TSH receptor autoantibodies together with antithyroid drug treatment for over 5 years. The study took place in China and was registered as a clinical trial. TCR sequencing covered about 13 persistent and roughly 20 newly diagnosed Graves' disease patients, 33 samples in total. Patients with persistent Graves' disease were compared with patients with newly diagnosed Graves' disease using TCR sequencing and RNA sequencing of peripheral blood. Antithyroid drugs had been taken for approximately 9.7 years on average by persistent Graves' disease patients in the clinical cohort.

The time point label on this specimen signifies: persistent/refractory GD, antithyroid drugs over 5 years with positive TRAb. For both TCR sequencing and RNA sequencing, RNA was extracted from PBMCs in TRIzol. The diagnosis of Graves' disease was made according to American Thyroid Association guidelines. The patients came from an endocrinology department in Xi'an, China. Each patient gave approximately 10 milliliters of peripheral blood, collected in an EDTA anticoagulant tube. Ficoll Paque Plus density gradient separation was used to isolate PBMCs, and no further T cell sorting was done. An Agilent 2100 Bioanalyzer and agarose gel were used to check RNA quality, while a NanoDrop 2000 measured RNA concentration. Via the germline V gene, CDR1 is SGHAT and CDR2 FQNNGV. The cysteine opens and the phenylalanine closes a CDR3 of 13 amino acids. Only CDR3 DNA remains: 39 bases, in frame from the first base.

A remark on this clonotype: This receptor's antigen is unknown. A junction end diverges from the germline sequence, so it may reflect a read error.

Results the study describes overall, beyond this receptor: Persistent patients shared more public clonotypes among themselves (around 2,800) than newly diagnosed patients did (about 900). Because the primary lesion, thyroid tissue, could not be accessed, the study looked at peripheral blood alone. Persistent disease showed preferential use of TRBV28, TRBJ1-2 and TRBJ2-5, whereas newly diagnosed disease favored TRBV20-1 and TRBJ2-1. Only the TCR beta chain was sequenced and analyzed. Lower TCR Shannon entropy and fewer highly expanded clones were observed in persistent Graves' disease patients than in newly diagnosed patients, which suggested clonal expansion. The small sample size was acknowledged by the authors as a limitation that may reduce accuracy.

The library was produced with multiplex PCR. The sequencer was an Illumina HiSeq 4000. iRepertoire HTBI primers and Arm-PCR amplification of CDR3 regions were used to construct TCR beta libraries. PCR products were gel purified before sequencing. The original pipeline was this. Gene usage analysis of CDR3 amino acid clonotypes used the approximately 62 TRBV and about 13 TRBJ segments found across samples. COPE and FqMerger were used to merge filtered high-quality paired reads into contigs. BLAST was used to align contigs to IMGT TRBV, TRBD and TRBJ reference genes, with CDR3 defined following IMGT. Any clonotype with a frequency above 0.1% was counted as a highly expanded clone. Repertoire diversity was measured by Shannon entropy, and V-J evenness by the Gini coefficient. A clonotype found in more than one individual was treated as public. The public reads were run again by TCRdb, first through fastp at Q25 and then through MiXCR, and only productive beta chains were kept. All rows with the same CDR3 protein become a single entry with the most common DNA and genes. Clone size and V and J calls follow TCRdb, not the original study. Recorded for this sample are roughly 430,000 distinct CDR3 sequences; roughly 21% of them occurred a single time. The ten largest clones take up around an eighth of the sample.

The sequence links TRBV11-2 to TRBJ2-5, and possibly TRBD2, on 5 matching bases. This TCR derives from a female donor with Graves disease. This specimen consisted of peripheral blood mononuclear cells (PBMCs), obtained when the disease was refractory, from a patient treated with antithyroid drugs. DNA sequence: TGTGCCAGCAGCTCGGACTCTCAAGAGGCCCAGTACTTC. Its protein reads: CASSSDSQEAQYF. With the rest looked up from the reference TRBV11-2 and TRBJ2-5 genes rather than sequenced, the full variable domain is EAGVAQSPRYKIIEKRQSVAFWCNPISGHATLYWYQQILGQGPKLLIQFQNNGVVDDSQLPKDRFSAERLKGVDSTLKIQPAKLEDSAVYLCASSSDSQEAQYFGPGTRLLVL.